Below, 10 T cell receptor beta chains from the same sample are listed, as sequenced in a study of cytomegalovirus exposure and HLA in healthy donors. Primers for the PCR totalled 60 Vbeta and 13 Jbeta. Profiling relied on immunoSEQ multiplex PCR, and the TCRdb table lists in-frame clones only, not all of them. The table lists about 190,000 clones, roughly 73% of them singletons. Sequenced: PBMCs. The source is a young woman in good health and CMV-seropositive.

This clone was seen just once. V usage is TRBV7-2 and J usage is TRBJ2-7; 7 bases map to TRBD2. The CDR3 covers 15 residues. Germline trimming cut 4 bases from V and 3 bases from J; bases unmatched to any gene: 9. The germline gives CDR1 SGHTA, CDR2 FQGNSA. CDR3 sequence (DNA): TGTGCCAGCAGCTACTCGGGAGGCGGTTACTACGAGCAGTACTTC. This encodes CASSYSGGGYYEQYF.

This clone was found a few times. V gene TRBV30 combines with J gene TRBJ2-3, with a tentative D call TRBD2 (6 bases). Germline V gene sequence: CDR1 GTSNPN, CDR2 SVGIG (reference sequence). The CDR3 has 13 residues. V shed 4 bases and J shed 0 bases, with 8 bases lying between them. The CDR3 DNA reads TGTGCCTGGACCCTAGCGAGCACAGATACGCAGTATTTT. Translating gives CAWTLASTDTQYF.

This chain's CDR3 is CATSYLTDITSGNTIYF. The CDR3 DNA follows: TGTGCCACCAGCTACTTAACTGACATTACCTCTGGAAACACCATATATTTT. The rearrangement joins TRBV15 to TRBJ1-3; D not resolved. Per germline, CDR1 LNHNV and CDR2 YYDKDF (reference sequence). Trimming took 5 bases from V and 0 from J, leaving 17 bases between them. This CDR3 contains 17 residues. Full variable domain (missing parts from reference TRBV15 and TRBJ1-3): DAMVIQNPRYQVTQFGKPVTLSCSQTLNHNVMYWYQQKSSQAPKLLFHYYDKDFNNEADTPDNFQSRRPNTSFCFLDIRSPGLGDTAMYLCATSYLTDITSGNTIYFGEGSWLTVV.

The V gene is TRBV6-1, the J gene TRBJ2-5; the D is unclear. The DNA end favors TRBJ2-7, so the J call may be wrong. The V gene's germline CDR1 is MNHNS and CDR2 SASEGT. The CDR3 has 11 residues. The CDR3 sequence: CASSSYYEQYF. Here the CDR3 DNA reads TGTGCCAGCAGCAGCTACTACGAGCAGTACTTC.

This chain connects TRBV20-1 to TRBJ2-5; D is possibly TRBD1 (5 bases). The CDR3 totals 11 residues. Trimming stripped 4 bases from V and 5 bases from J, with 8 bases between. Germline V lookup: CDR1 DFQATT, CDR2 SNEGSKA (reference sequence). CDR3 nucleotides: TGCAGTGCTAAGGGGTTTGAGACCCAGTACTTC. Amino acids: CSAKGFETQYF.

The gene calls are TRBV7-2 and TRBJ2-1, with 14 bases lining up with TRBD2. The CDR3 consists of 16 residues. J was trimmed by 0 bases and V by 5 bases; bases with no gene match: 0. Germline loops: CDR1 SGHTA, CDR2 FQGNSA. Here the CDR3 DNA reads TGTGCCAGCAGCGGACTAGCGGGGGGCTCCTACAATGAGCAGTTCTTC. Its translation: CASSGLAGGSYNEQFF.

J is TRBJ2-7 and V is TRBV19; 7 nucleotides align to TRBD2. The CDR3 contains 14 residues. Per the germline V gene, CDR1 is LNHDA and CDR2 is SQIVND (reference sequence). V gave up 4 bases and J gave up 0 bases; unmatched junction bases: 3. CDR3 sequence (DNA): TGTGCCAGTAGTACTGGCGGGGGCTCCTACGAGCAGTACTTC. Translated: CASSTGGGSYEQYF.

The chain couples TRBV5-1 to TRBJ2-5, with a tentative D call TRBD2 (6 bases). The CDR3 contains 13 residues. Between the trimmed V and J ends, which lost 3 bases and 11 bases, there was a span of 17 bases. From germline, CDR1 is SGHRS and CDR2 YFSETQ. CDR3 sequence reads: CASSYRDSREQYF. The CDR3 DNA sequence: TGCGCCAGCAGCTATCGCGATTCCCGGGAGCAGTACTTC.

The rearrangement uses TRBV6-5 and TRBJ2-7; D might be TRBD2 (6 bases). Germline CDR1 MNHEY, CDR2 SVGAGI. The CDR3 has 13 amino acids. V was shortened by 7 bases and J by 2 bases, with 12 bases between the two germline ends. The CDR3, as DNA: TGTGCCAGCATTCGCGGCGGGACCTACGAGCAGTACTTC. This codes for CASIRGGTYEQYF.

The chain has TRBV9 and TRBJ2-3; D is unresolved. Germline V gives CDR1 SGDLS, CDR2 YYNGEE. The CDR3 has 13 amino acids. Trimming cost V 0 bases and J 6 bases, with 8 bases left between them. The CDR3 loop reads CASSVGALDTQYF. CDR3 coding DNA: TGTGCCAGCAGCGTAGGGGCGCTTGATACGCAGTATTTT. Drawing the rest from reference TRBV9 and TRBJ2-3, the complete variable domain is DSGVTQTPKHLITATGQRVTLRCSPRSGDLSVYWYQQSLDQGLQFLIQYYNGEERAKGNILERFSAQQFPDLHSELNLSSLELGDSALYFCASSVGALDTQYFGPGTRLTVL.